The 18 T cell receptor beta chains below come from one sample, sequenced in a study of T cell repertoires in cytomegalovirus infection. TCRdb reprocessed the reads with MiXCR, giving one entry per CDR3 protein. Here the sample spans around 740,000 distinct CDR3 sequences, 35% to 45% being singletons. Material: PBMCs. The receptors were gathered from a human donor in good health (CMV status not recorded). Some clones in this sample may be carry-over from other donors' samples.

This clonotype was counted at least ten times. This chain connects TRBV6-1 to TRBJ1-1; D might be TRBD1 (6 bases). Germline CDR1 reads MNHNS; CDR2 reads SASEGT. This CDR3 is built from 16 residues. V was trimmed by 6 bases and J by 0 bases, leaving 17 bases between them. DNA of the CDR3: TGTGCCAGCAGATCCCGACAGGCTCACATGAACACTGAAGCTTTCTTT. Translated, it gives CASRSRQAHMNTEAFF.

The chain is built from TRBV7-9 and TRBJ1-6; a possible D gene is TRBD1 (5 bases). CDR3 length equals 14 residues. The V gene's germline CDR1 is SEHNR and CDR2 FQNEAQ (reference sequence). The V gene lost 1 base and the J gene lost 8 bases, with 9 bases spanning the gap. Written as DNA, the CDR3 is TGTGCCAGCAGCTTAGAGGGGCGAGATTCACCCCTCCACTTT. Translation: CASSLEGRDSPLHF. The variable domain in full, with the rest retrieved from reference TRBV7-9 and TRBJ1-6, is DTGVSQNPRHKITKRGQNVTFRCDPISEHNRLYWYRQTLGQGPEFLTYFQNEAQLEKSRLLSDRFSAERPKGSFSTLEIQRTEQGDSAMYLCASSLEGRDSPLHFGNGTRLTVT.

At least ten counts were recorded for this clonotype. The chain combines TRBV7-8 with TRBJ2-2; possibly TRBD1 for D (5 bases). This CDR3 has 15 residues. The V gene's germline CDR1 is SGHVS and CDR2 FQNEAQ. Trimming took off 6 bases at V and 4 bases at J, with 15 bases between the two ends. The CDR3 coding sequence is TGTGCCAGCAGATTCACAGGAACTATCACCGGGGAGCTGTTTTTT. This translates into CASRFTGTITGELFF.

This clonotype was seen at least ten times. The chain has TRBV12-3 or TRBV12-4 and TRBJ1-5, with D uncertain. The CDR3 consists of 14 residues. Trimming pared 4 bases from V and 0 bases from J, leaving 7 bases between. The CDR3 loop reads CASSYKDSNQPQHF. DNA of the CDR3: TGTGCCAGCAGTTACAAGGATAGCAATCAGCCCCAGCATTTT.

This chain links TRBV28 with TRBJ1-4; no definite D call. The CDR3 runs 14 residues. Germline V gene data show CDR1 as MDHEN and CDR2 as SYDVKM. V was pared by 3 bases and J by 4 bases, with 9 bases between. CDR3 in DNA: TGTGCCAGCAGTTTTAGGTCACTTAATGAAAAACTGTTTTTT. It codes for CASSFRSLNEKLFF. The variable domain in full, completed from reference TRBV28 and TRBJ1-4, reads DVKVTQSSRYLVKRTGEKVFLECVQDMDHENMFWYRQDPGLGLRLIYFSYDVKMKEKGDIPEGYSVSREKKERFSLILESASTNQTSMYLCASSFRSLNEKLFFGSGTQLSVL.

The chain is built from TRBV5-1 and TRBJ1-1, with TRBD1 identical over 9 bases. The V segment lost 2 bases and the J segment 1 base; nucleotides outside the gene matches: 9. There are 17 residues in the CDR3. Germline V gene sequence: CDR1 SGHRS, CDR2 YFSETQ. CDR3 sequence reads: CASSLQGAIRGNTEAFF. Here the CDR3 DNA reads TGCGCCAGCAGCTTACAGGGGGCGATTCGGGGGAACACTGAAGCTTTCTTT.

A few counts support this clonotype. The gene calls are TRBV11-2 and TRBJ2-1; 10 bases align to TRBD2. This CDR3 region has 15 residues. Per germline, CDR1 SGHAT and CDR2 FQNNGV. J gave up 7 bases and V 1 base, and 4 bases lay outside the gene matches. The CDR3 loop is CASSLAEGLANEQFF. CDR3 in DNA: TGTGCCAGCAGCTTAGCGGAGGGACTAGCGAATGAGCAGTTCTTC.

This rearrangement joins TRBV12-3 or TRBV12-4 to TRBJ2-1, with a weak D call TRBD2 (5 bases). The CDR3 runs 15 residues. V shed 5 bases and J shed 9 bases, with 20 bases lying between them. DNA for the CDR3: TGTGCCAGCAGTCCGTCCGGGGAACGAGGGTGTGAGCAGTTCTTC. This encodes CASSPSGERGCEQFF.

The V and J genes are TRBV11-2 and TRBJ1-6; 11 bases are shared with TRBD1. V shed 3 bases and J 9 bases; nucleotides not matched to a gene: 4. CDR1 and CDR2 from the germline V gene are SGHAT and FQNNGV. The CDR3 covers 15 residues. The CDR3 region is CASSFSDRGRSPLHF. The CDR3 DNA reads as TGTGCCAGCAGCTTTTCGGACAGGGGGCGTTCACCCCTCCACTTT.

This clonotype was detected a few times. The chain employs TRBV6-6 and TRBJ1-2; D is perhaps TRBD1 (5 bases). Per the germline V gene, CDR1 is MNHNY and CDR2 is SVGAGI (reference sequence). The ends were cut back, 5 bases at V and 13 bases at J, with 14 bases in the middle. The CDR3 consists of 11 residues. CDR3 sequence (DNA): TGTGCCAGCAGTGAGCCGGGACTGTTCACCTTC. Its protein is CASSEPGLFTF.

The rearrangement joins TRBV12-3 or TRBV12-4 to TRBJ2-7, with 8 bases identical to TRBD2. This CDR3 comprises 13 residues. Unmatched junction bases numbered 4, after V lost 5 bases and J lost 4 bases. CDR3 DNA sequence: TGTGCCAGCAGTATTAGCGGGATATACGAGCAGTACTTC. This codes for CASSISGIYEQYF.

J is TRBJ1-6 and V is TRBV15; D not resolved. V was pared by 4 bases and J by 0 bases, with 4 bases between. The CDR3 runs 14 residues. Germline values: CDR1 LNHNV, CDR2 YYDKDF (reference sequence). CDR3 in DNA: TGTGCCACCAGCACCGGCTCCTATAATTCACCCCTCCACTTT. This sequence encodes CATSTGSYNSPLHF.

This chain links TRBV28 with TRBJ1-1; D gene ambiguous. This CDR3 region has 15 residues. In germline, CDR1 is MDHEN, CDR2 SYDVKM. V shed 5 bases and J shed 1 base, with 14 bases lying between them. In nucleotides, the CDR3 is TGTGCCAGCAGTACCCCCGTTCGGGGGAACACTGAAGCTTTCTTT. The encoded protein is CASSTPVRGNTEAFF.

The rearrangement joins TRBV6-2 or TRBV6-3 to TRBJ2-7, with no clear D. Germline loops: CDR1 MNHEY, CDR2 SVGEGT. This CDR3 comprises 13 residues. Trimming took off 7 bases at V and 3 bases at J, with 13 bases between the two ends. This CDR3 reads CASTPQTGYEQYF. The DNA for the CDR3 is TGTGCCAGCACCCCCCAGACGGGCTACGAGCAGTACTTC.

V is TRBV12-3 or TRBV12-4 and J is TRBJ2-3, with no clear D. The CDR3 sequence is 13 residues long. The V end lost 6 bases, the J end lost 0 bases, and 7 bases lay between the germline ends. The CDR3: CASSRWSTDTQYF. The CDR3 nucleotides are TGTGCCAGCAGCAGGTGGAGCACAGATACGCAGTATTTT.

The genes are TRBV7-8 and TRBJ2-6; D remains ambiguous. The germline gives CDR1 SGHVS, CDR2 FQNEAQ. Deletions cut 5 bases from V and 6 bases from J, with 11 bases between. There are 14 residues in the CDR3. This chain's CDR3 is CASSASGVANVLTF. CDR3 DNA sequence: TGTGCCAGCAGCGCATCGGGTGTGGCCAACGTCCTGACTTTC.

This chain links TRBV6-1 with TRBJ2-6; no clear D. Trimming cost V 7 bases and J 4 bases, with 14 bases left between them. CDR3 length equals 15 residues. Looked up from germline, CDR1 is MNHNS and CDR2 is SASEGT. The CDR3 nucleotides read TGTGCCAGCATCCCCAAAGAGGCCGGGGCCAACGTCCTGACTTTC. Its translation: CASIPKEAGANVLTF.

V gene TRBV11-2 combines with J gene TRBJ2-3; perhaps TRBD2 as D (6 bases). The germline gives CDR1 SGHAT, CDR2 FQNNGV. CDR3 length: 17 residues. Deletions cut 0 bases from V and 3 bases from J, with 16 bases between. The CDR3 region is CASSLESGGLETDTQYF. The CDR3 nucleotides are TGTGCCAGCAGCTTAGAATCTGGGGGGTTAGAAACAGATACGCAGTATTTT.